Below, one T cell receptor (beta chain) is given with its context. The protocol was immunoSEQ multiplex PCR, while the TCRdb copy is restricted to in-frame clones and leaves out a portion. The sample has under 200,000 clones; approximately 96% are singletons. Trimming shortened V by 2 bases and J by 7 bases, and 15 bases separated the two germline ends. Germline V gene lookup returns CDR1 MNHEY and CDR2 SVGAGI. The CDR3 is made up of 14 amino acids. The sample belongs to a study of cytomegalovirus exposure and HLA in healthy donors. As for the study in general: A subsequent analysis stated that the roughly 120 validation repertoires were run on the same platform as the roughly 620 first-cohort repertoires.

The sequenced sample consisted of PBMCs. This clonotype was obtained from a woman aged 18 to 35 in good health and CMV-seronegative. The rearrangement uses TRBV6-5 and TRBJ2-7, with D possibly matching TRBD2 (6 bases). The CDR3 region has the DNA TGTGCCAGCAGTTACCGGGAGACGGTCGAAGAGCAGTACTTC. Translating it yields CASSYRETVEEQYF.